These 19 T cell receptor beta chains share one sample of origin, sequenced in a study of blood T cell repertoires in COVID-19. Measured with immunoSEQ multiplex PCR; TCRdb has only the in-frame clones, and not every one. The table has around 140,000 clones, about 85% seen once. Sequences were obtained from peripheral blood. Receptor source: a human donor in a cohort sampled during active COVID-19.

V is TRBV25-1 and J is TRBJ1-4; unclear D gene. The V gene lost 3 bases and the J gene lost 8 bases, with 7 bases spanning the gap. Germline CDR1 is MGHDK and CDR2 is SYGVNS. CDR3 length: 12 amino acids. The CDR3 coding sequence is TGTGCCAGCAGTGAGGTCGAGGAAAAACTGTTTTTT. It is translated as CASSEVEEKLFF. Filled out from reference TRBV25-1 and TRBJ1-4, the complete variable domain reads EADIYQTPRYLVIGTGKKITLECSQTMGHDKMYWYQQDPGMELHLIHYSYGVNSTEKGDLSSESTVSRIRTEHFPLTLESARPSHTSQYLCASSEVEEKLFFGSGTQLSVL.

The CDR3 protein is CASSLSGTGDEKLFF. The CDR3 DNA follows: TGTGCCAGCAGCTTATCCGGGACAGGGGATGAAAAACTGTTTTTT. This chain joins TRBV3-1 (or the pseudogene TRBV3-2) and TRBJ1-4; TRBD1 aligns across 10 bases. The CDR3 has 15 residues. With 5 bases clipped from V and 6 bases from J, the junction kept 6 bases outside the gene matches. Germline values: CDR1 LGHDT, CDR2 YNNKEL (reference sequence).

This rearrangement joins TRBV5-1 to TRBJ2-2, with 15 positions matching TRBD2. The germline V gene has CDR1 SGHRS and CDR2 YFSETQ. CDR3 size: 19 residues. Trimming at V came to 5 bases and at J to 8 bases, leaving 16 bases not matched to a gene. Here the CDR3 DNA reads TGCGCCAGCAGTCGACAAGGCTCCGGGACTAGCGGGAGGATTGGGGAGCTGTTTTTT. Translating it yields CASSRQGSGTSGRIGELFF.

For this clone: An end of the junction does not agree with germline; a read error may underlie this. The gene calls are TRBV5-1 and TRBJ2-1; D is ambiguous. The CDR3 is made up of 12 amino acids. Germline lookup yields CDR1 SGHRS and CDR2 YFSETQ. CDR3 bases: TGCGCCAGCAGCTCTTCCTTCAATGAGCAGTTCTTC. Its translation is CASSSSFNEQFF.

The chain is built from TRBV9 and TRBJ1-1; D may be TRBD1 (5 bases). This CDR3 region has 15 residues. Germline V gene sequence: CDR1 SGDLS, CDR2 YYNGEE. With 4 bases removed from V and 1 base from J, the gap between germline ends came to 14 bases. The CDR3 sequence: CASSPRGGTNTEAFF. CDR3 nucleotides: TGTGCCAGCAGCCCCCGGGGGGGTACGAACACTGAAGCTTTCTTT.

The CDR3 DNA reads TGTGCCAGCAGTTTCGCGCGAAATTCGAACACTGAAGCTTTCTTT. As protein: CASSFARNSNTEAFF. The rearrangement uses TRBV6-5 and TRBJ1-1; D gene unclear. This CDR3 spans 15 amino acids. V was pared by 4 bases and J by 1 base, with 13 bases between. Germline V CDR1 and CDR2: MNHEY, SVGAGI.

The CDR3 sequence: CASSLTGLAGYEQYF. CDR3 DNA sequence: TGTGCCAGCAGTTTAACGGGACTAGCGGGGTACGAGCAGTACTTC. V gene TRBV27 combines with J gene TRBJ2-7; 13 bases are shared with TRBD2. J lost 4 bases, V lost 2 bases, and 2 bases had no gene match. The CDR3 runs to 15 residues. Germline CDR1 is MNHEY and CDR2 is SMNVEV (reference sequence).

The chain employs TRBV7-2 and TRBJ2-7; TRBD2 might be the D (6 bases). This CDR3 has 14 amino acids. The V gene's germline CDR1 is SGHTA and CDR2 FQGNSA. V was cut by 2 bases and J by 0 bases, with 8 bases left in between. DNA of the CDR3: TGTGCCAGCAGCTTATTAGCGGCCTCCTACGAGCAGTACTTC. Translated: CASSLLAASYEQYF. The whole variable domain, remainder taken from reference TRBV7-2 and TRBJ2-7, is GAGVSQSPSNKVTEKGKDVELRCDPISGHTALYWYRQSLGQGLEFLIYFQGNSAPDKSGLPSDRFSAERTGGSVSTLTIQRTQQEDSAVYLCASSLLAASYEQYFGPGTRLTVT.

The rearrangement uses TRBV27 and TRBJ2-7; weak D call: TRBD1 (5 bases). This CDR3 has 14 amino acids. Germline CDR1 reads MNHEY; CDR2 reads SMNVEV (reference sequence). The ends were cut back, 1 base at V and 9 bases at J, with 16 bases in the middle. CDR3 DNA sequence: TGTGCCAGCAGTTTATATGCGCAGGGCCAGGGGCAGTACTTC. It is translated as CASSLYAQGQGQYF.

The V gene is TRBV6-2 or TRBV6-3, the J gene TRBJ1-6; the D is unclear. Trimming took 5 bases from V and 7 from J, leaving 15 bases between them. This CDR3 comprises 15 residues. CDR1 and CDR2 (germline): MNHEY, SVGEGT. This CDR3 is CASSRPLQLNSPLHF. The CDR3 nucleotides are TGTGCCAGCAGTCGCCCCCTACAGCTGAATTCACCCCTCCACTTT.

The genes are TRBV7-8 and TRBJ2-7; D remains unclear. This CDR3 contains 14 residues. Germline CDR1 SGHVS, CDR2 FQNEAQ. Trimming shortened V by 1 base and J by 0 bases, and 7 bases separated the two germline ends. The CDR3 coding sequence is TGTGCCAGCAGCTTAGAACTAAACTCCTACGAGCAGTACTTC. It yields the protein CASSLELNSYEQYF.

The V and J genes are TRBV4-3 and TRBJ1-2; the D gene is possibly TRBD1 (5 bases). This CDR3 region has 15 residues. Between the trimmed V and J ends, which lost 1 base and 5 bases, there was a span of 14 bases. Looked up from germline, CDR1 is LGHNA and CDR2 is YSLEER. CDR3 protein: CASSQVGGTGYGYTF. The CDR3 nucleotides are TGCGCCAGCAGCCAAGTAGGAGGGACTGGGTATGGCTACACCTTC.

CDR3 loop: CASSSQGASWFF. The CDR3, as DNA: TGTGCCAGCAGTTCACAGGGGGCCTCGTGGTTCTTT. The V gene is TRBV11-2, the J gene TRBJ1-1, with 9 bases lining up with TRBD1. Germline V gives CDR1 SGHAT, CDR2 FQNNGV. There are 12 residues in the CDR3. V trimming: 6 bases; J trimming: 14 bases; junction bases outside the gene matches: 10.

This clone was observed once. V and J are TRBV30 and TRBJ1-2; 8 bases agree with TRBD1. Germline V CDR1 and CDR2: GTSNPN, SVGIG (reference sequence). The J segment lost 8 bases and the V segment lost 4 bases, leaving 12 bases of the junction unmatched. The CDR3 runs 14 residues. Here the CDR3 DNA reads TGTGCCTGGAAGTGGACGGACAGGGCCCACGGCTACACCTTC. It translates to CAWKWTDRAHGYTF.

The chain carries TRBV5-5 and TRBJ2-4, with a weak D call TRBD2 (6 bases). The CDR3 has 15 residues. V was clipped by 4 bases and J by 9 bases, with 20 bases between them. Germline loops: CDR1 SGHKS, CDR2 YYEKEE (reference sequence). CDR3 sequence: CASSPLSGGNSIQYF. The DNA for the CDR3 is TGTGCCAGCAGCCCCCTATCCGGGGGAAACTCCATTCAGTACTTC.

The CDR3 bases are TGTGCCAGCAGAAGCCGGGACAGGTACGAGCAGTACTTC. It translates to CASRSRDRYEQYF. The genes are TRBV6-5 and TRBJ2-7; 8 bases line up with TRBD1. The CDR3 consists of 13 residues. Germline CDR1 MNHEY, CDR2 SVGAGI. V lost 6 bases to trimming and J lost 4 bases; unmatched junction nucleotides: 5.

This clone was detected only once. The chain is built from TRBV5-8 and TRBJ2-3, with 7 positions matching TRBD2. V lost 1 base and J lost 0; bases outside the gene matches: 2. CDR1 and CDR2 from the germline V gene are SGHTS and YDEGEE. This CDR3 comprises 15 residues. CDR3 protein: CASSLRRESTDTQYF. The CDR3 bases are TGTGCCAGCAGCTTGCGGCGGGAGAGCACAGATACGCAGTATTTT.

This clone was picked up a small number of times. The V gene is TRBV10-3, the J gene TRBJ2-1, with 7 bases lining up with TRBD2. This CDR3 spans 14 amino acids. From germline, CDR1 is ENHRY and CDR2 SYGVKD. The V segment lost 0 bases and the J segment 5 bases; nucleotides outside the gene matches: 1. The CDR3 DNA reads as TGTGCCATCAGTGAGTCGGGGGGGAACAATGAGCAGTTCTTC. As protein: CAISESGGNNEQFF.

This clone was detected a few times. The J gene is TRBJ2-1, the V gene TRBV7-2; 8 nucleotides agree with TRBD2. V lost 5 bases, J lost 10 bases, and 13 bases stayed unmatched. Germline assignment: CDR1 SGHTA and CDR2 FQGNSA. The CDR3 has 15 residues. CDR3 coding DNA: TGTGCCAGCAGCCTCCACGGCGGGGGGAGTCGGGAGCAGTTCTTC. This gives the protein CASSLHGGGSREQFF. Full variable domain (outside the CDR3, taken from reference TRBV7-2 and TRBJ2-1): GAGVSQSPSNKVTEKGKDVELRCDPISGHTALYWYRQSLGQGLEFLIYFQGNSAPDKSGLPSDRFSAERTGGSVSTLTIQRTQQEDSAVYLCASSLHGGGSREQFFGPGTRLTVL.